Listed below are T cell receptor beta chains from one sample, sequenced in a study of T cell repertoires in cytomegalovirus infection. No cognate antigen is known for these TCRs. Each CDR3 protein is one row after TCRdb ran MiXCR on the reads. The sample lists some 310,000 distinct CDR3 sequences; 25% were seen once. Here the sequenced sample was cultured PBMCs, taken from culture after CMV antigen stimulation. The receptors stem from a human donor in good health (CMV status not recorded). Some clones in this sample may be carry-over from other donors' samples. Both conserved end residues are part of each CDR3. A D gene is named only where the DNA matches it firmly. Where a row states a size, it is once, few, many or the class of an expanded clone; other rows omit it.

TGTGCCAGCAGTATCCAGGGGAGTAACTATGGCTACACCTTC	CASSIQGSNYGYTF	NA	TRBV27	NA	TRBJ1-2	14
TGTGCCAGCACCCCGAACGGGTCCCCCTACGAGCAGTACTTC	CASTPNGSPYEQYF	NA	TRBV6-2/TRBV6-3	NA	TRBJ2-7	14
TGTGCCAGCAGCTACCGGACAGGGGCCACAGATACCTACAATGAGCAGTTCTTC	CASSYRTGATDTYNEQFF	many	TRBV7-6	TRBD1	TRBJ2-1	18
TGTGCCAGCAGTGGAGAAGCTCTCGAGCAGTACTTC	CASSGEALEQYF	NA	TRBV25-1	NA	TRBJ2-7	12
TGTGCCAGCAGCCAAGGCCCGGGACAGACCAATGGCTACACCTTC	CASSQGPGQTNGYTF	NA	TRBV3-1	TRBD1	TRBJ1-2	15
TGTGCCAGCAGTCAAAGCGGGAAGGCAGATACGCAGTATTTT	CASSQSGKADTQYF	NA	TRBV12-3/TRBV12-4	TRBD2	TRBJ2-3	14
TGTGCCAGCAGCCCGGACAGGGTGTTAAACACTGAAGCTTTCTTT	CASSPDRVLNTEAFF	NA	TRBV3-1	TRBD1	TRBJ1-1	15
TGTGCCAGCAGCCCCGGGGCGCAGAGAGACACTGAAGCTTTCTTT	CASSPGAQRDTEAFF	few	TRBV7-6	NA	TRBJ1-1	15
TGTGCCAGCAGTTTAAGGCAAGGGGGACGGGCAGAACTGTTTTTT	CASSLRQGGRAELFF	NA	TRBV12-3/TRBV12-4	NA	TRBJ1-4	15
TGTGCCAGCAGTCCGCGTGCGGGAGCCGCGGAGACCCAGTACTTC	CASSPRAGAAETQYF	NA	TRBV12-3/TRBV12-4	TRBD2	TRBJ2-5	15
TGTGCCCTCGGGGCTATGGCTTTCTTT	CALGAMAFF	few	TRBV30	NA	TRBJ1-1	9
TGTGCCAGCAGCCCTACCGTAGCGGGGAGATATGGCTACACCTTC	CASSPTVAGRYGYTF	NA	TRBV27	NA	TRBJ1-2	15
TGCGCCAGCAGCCAAGAGGGCCTCATTCAAGAGACCCAGTACTTC	CASSQEGLIQETQYF	NA	TRBV4-1	NA	TRBJ2-5	15
TGTGCCAGCACCATAGCGGGCACAGATACGCAGTATTTT	CASTIAGTDTQYF	NA	TRBV6-1	NA	TRBJ2-3	13
TGTGCCAGCAGTTTCGCGCAAGCCTACGAGCAGTACTTC	CASSFAQAYEQYF	NA	TRBV28	NA	TRBJ2-7	13
TGTGCCAGCAGTCGAGTCCGGGACCCACAAGAGACCCAGTACTTC	CASSRVRDPQETQYF	many	TRBV6-1	NA	TRBJ2-5	15
TGTGCCAGCAGTCCACCCCGGGACAGGGGCGAAAAACTGTTTTTT	CASSPPRDRGEKLFF	many	TRBV6-5	TRBD1	TRBJ1-4	15
TGTGCCAGTAGTAACCCCGGGACTAGCGGAAGCACAGATACGCAGTATTTT	CASSNPGTSGSTDTQYF	many	TRBV19	TRBD2	TRBJ2-3	17
TGTGCCAGTAGTATAAAGGCCCGGGACAGGGACTATGGCTACACCTTC	CASSIKARDRDYGYTF	NA	TRBV19	TRBD1	TRBJ1-2	16
TGTGCCACCAGCACCCGGACTAGCGGAAACTCCTACAATGAGCAGTTCTTC	CATSTRTSGNSYNEQFF	NA	TRBV15	TRBD2	TRBJ2-1	17
TGTGCCAGCAGCAGGGGACCTTCGGAGACCCAGTACTTC	CASSRGPSETQYF	many	TRBV7-3	NA	TRBJ2-5	13
TGCGCCAGCAGCCAAGAGGGTAGTAGAGCAGATACGCAGTATTTT	CASSQEGSRADTQYF	NA	TRBV4-1	NA	TRBJ2-3	15
TGTGCCAGCAGCTTTGGGCGCAAAGAAGAGACCCAGTACTTC	CASSFGRKEETQYF	few	TRBV5-4	NA	TRBJ2-5	14
TGTGCCAGCAGTTTAGGGGAGGTAAATGAGCAGTTCTTC	CASSLGEVNEQFF	few	TRBV12-3/TRBV12-4	NA	TRBJ2-1	13
TGTGCCAGCAGGGAGACGGGCAGGCCTCATTTCTATGGCTACACCTTC	CASRETGRPHFYGYTF	NA	TRBV27	NA	TRBJ1-2	16
TGTGCCACTAGAGGGGGAGCTTCAACCTCCTACGAGCAGTACTTC	CATRGGASTSYEQYF	NA	TRBV28	NA	TRBJ2-7	15
TGTGCCAGTACCAACACCCTAGCGGGAAGGATGTATGGTGAGCAGTTCTTC	CASTNTLAGRMYGEQFF	NA	TRBV19	TRBD2	TRBJ2-1	17
TGTGCCAGCAGGCTAGCGGGCACCTTAGGGACCGGGGAGCTGTTTTTT	CASRLAGTLGTGELFF	NA	TRBV11-1	TRBD2	TRBJ2-2	16
TGTGCCAGCTCACTAGGACTAGGGACGAACCAAGAGACCCAGTACTTC	CASSLGLGTNQETQYF	few	TRBV18	TRBD2	TRBJ2-5	16
TGTGCCAGCAACTCGGGACTAGCGGGTACCCAAGAGACCCAGTACTTC	CASNSGLAGTQETQYF	many	TRBV7-2	TRBD2	TRBJ2-5	16
TGTGCCAGCAGCCAGGACAGGGGTTATCAGCCCCAGCATTTT	CASSQDRGYQPQHF	NA	TRBV28	TRBD1	TRBJ1-5	14
TGTGCCAGCAGCCGCCGGGGATCCAGGTCCTACGAGCAGTACTTC	CASSRRGSRSYEQYF	few	TRBV7-2	NA	TRBJ2-7	15
TGTGCCAGCAGCGACGTGGGTGGGACAGGGGTGCATGGCTACACCTTC	CASSDVGGTGVHGYTF	NA	TRBV25-1	TRBD1	TRBJ1-2	16
TGTGCCATCAGTGACCCCTTTAAGCGGGAGGGCCAGAACGAGCAGTACTTC	CAISDPFKREGQNEQYF	NA	TRBV10-3	TRBD2	TRBJ2-7	17
TGTGCCAGCAGCCGGGACTTATCTCCCGCCTACGAGCAGTACTTC	CASSRDLSPAYEQYF	NA	TRBV5-4	NA	TRBJ2-7	15
TGTGCCAGCAGCTTACTAGCGGGAGGAATCACCGGGGAGCTGTTTTTT	CASSLLAGGITGELFF	many	TRBV7-9	TRBD2	TRBJ2-2	16
TGCAGCGTCGACAGGGGGGGCTATGGCTACACCTTC	CSVDRGGYGYTF	few	TRBV29-1	TRBD1	TRBJ1-2	12
TGTGCCAGCAGCGTAGTTGGCGGGAGGCCGAATGAGCAGTTCTTC	CASSVVGGRPNEQFF	NA	TRBV9	TRBD2	TRBJ2-1	15
TGTGCCAGCAGGATCAGGGAAAGGCGGCATAATTCACCCCTCCACTTT	CASRIRERRHNSPLHF	few	TRBV7-2	NA	TRBJ1-6	16
TGTGCCAGCAGCCGACAGCGAAACACTGAAGCTTTCTTT	CASSRQRNTEAFF	NA	TRBV7-3	NA	TRBJ1-1	13
TGTGCCACCAGGGAATCGTGGGATTCACCCCTCCACTTT	CATRESWDSPLHF	few	TRBV15	NA	TRBJ1-6	13
TGTGCCAGCTCACCGTTTAGCGGGGGAGGCAAAAACATTCAGTACTTC	CASSPFSGGGKNIQYF	many	TRBV18	TRBD2	TRBJ2-4	16
TGCGCCAGCAGCCGAAAAAGGCTCATTGAGGGCACTGAAGCTTTCTTT	CASSRKRLIEGTEAFF	NA	TRBV4-1	NA	TRBJ1-1	16
TGTGCCAGCAAGGGGACGGGACAGGGTTACGAGCAGTACTTC	CASKGTGQGYEQYF	many	TRBV28	TRBD1	TRBJ2-7	14
TGTGCCAGCAGCATAGCAACTAATGAAAAACTGTTTTTT	CASSIATNEKLFF	NA	TRBV7-9	NA	TRBJ1-4	13
TGCAGCGTTGGAGGACAGAAAGCTTTCTTT	CSVGGQKAFF	NA	TRBV29-1	NA	TRBJ1-1	10
TGTGCCAGCAGCTGGGGACAGGGACGGTTCACTGAAGCTTTCTTT	CASSWGQGRFTEAFF	few	TRBV7-2	TRBD1	TRBJ1-1	15
TGTGCCAGCAGCTTAGAGACGCAGGGGGCACATCGGGCGCAGTATTTT	CASSLETQGAHRAQYF	many	TRBV7-2	TRBD1	TRBJ2-3	16
TGTGCCAGCAGCCTCCCGGAGCACCACGAGCAGTACTTC	CASSLPEHHEQYF	many	TRBV5-4	NA	TRBJ2-7	13
TGTGCCAGTAGCGAAAGAACTGGAACCTACGAGCAGTACTTC	CASSERTGTYEQYF	NA	TRBV19	NA	TRBJ2-7	14
TGTGCCAGCAGGCCCGGGACAGCCGATAATGAAAAACTGTTTTTT	CASRPGTADNEKLFF	many	TRBV7-9	TRBD1	TRBJ1-4	15
TGTGCCATCAGTGAGTCGATGACAGGGGACACCGGGGAGCTGTTTTTT	CAISESMTGDTGELFF	NA	TRBV10-3	TRBD1	TRBJ2-2	16
TGTGCCATCAGTGGACAGGGAAGCTACGAGCAGTACTTC	CAISGQGSYEQYF	few	TRBV10-3	TRBD1	TRBJ2-7	13
TGTGCCAGCAGCTCGAGTAAAGAAGAAAAACTGTTTTTT	CASSSSKEEKLFF	NA	TRBV7-9	NA	TRBJ1-4	13
TGTGCCAGCAGTTACTCGACGAGACTAGCGGGAGGATTGGGGGAGACCCAGTACTTC	CASSYSTRLAGGLGETQYF	NA	TRBV6-2/TRBV6-3	TRBD2	TRBJ2-5	19